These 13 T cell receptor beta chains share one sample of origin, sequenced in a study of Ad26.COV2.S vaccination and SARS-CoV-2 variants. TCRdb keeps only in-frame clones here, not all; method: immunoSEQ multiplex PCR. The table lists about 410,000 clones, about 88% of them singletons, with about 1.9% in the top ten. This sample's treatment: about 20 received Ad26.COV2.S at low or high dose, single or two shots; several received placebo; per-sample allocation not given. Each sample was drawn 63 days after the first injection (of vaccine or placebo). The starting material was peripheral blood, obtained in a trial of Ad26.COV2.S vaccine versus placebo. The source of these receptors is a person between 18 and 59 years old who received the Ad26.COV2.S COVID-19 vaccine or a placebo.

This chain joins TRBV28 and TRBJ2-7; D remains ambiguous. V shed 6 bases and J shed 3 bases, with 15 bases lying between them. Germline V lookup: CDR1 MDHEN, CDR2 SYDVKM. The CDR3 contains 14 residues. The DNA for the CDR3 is TGTGCCAGCAGGACTTACTCTTGGGGCTACGAGCAGTACTTC. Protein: CASRTYSWGYEQYF. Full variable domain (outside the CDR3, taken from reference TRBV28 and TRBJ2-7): DVKVTQSSRYLVKRTGEKVFLECVQDMDHENMFWYRQDPGLGLRLIYFSYDVKMKEKGDIPEGYSVSREKKERFSLILESASTNQTSMYLCASRTYSWGYEQYFGPGTRLTVT.

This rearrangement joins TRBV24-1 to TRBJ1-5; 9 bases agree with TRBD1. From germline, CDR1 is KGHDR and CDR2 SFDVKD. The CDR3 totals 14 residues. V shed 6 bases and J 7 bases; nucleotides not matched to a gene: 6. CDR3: CATSKTGTGQPQHF. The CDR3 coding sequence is TGTGCCACCAGTAAAACCGGGACAGGGCAGCCCCAGCATTTT.

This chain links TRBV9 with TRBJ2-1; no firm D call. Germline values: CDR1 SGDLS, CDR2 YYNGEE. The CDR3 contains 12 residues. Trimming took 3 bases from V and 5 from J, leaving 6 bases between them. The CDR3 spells CASSAYDNEQFF. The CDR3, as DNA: TGTGCCAGCAGCGCCTACGACAATGAGCAGTTCTTC.

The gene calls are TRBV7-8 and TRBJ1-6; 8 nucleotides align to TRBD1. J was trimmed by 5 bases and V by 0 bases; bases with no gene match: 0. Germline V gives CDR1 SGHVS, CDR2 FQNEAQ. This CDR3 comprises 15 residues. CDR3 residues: CASSLATGDNSPLHF. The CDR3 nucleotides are TGTGCCAGCAGCTTAGCGACAGGGGATAATTCACCCCTCCACTTT.

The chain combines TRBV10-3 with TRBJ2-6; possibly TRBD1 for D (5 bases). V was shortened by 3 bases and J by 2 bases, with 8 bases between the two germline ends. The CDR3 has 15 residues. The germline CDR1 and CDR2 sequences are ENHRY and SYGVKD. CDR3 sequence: CAISESGTGANVLTF. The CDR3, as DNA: TGTGCCATCAGTGAATCAGGGACTGGGGCCAACGTCCTGACTTTC.

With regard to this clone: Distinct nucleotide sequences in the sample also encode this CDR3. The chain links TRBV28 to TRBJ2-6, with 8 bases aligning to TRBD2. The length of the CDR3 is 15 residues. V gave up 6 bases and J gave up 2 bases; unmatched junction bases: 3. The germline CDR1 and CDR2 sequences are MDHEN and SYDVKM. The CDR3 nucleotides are TGTGCCAGCAGCCCCGGGGGGGCTGGGGCCAACGTCCTGACTTTC. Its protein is CASSPGGAGANVLTF.

The CDR3 bases are TGTGCCAGCTCTCCGACTAGCTACGAGCAGTACTTC. Amino acid sequence: CASSPTSYEQYF. V usage is TRBV18 and J usage is TRBJ2-7; maybe TRBD2 (6 bases). The V end lost 6 bases, the J end lost 3 bases, and 9 bases lay between the germline ends. Germline V gene lookup returns CDR1 KGHSH and CDR2 LQKENI. This CDR3 has 12 amino acids.

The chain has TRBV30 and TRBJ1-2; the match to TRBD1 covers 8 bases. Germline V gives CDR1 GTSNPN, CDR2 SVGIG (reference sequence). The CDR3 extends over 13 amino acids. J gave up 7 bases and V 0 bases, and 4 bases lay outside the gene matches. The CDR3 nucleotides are TGTGCCTGGAGTGTAGACAGGGGCACTGGCTACACCTTC. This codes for CAWSVDRGTGYTF.

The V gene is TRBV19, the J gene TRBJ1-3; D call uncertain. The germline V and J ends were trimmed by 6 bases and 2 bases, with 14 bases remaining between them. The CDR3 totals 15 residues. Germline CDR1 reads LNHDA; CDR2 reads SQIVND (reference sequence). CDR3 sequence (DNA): TGTGCCAGTAGCCTAGGGCAGGTTACTGGAAACACCATATATTTT. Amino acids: CASSLGQVTGNTIYF.

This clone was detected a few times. The CDR3: CASSEYELQETQYF. The CDR3 nucleotides are TGTGCCAGCAGTGAATACGAGCTCCAAGAGACCCAGTACTTC. The chain links TRBV25-1 to TRBJ2-5, with D uncertain. Trimming pared 0 bases from V and 1 base from J, leaving 6 bases between. The germline V gene encodes CDR1 MGHDK and CDR2 SYGVNS. The length of the CDR3 is 14 residues.

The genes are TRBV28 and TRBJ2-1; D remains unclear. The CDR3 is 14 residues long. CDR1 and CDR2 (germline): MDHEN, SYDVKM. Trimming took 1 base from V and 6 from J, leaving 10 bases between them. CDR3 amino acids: CASSLSGLSNEQFF. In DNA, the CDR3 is TGTGCCAGCAGTTTATCCGGATTGAGCAATGAGCAGTTCTTC. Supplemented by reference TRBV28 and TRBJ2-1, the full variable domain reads DVKVTQSSRYLVKRTGEKVFLECVQDMDHENMFWYRQDPGLGLRLIYFSYDVKMKEKGDIPEGYSVSREKKERFSLILESASTNQTSMYLCASSLSGLSNEQFFGPGTRLTVL.

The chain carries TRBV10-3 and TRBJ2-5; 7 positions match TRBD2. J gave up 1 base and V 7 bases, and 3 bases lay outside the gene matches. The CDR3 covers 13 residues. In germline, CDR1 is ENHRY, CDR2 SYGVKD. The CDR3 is CAINAGVQETQYF. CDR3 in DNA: TGTGCCATCAACGCGGGGGTCCAAGAGACCCAGTACTTC.

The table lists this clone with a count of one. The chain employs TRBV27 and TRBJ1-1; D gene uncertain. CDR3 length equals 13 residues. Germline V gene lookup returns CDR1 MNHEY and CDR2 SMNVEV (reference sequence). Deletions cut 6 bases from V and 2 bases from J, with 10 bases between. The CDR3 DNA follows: TGTGCCAGCAGGAACCCTGTAAACACTGAAGCTTTCTTT. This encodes CASRNPVNTEAFF.